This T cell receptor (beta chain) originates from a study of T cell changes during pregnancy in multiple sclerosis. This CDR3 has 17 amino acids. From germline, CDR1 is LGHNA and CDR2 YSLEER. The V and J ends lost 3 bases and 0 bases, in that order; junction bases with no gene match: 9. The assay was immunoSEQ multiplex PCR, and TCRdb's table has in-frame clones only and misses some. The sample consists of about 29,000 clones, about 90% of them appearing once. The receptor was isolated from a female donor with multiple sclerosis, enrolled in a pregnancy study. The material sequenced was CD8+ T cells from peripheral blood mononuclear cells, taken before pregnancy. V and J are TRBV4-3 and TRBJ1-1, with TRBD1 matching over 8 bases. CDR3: CASSHEWPGGMNTEAFF. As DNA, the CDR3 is TGCGCCAGCAGCCATGAGTGGCCAGGGGGCATGAACACTGAAGCTTTCTTT.